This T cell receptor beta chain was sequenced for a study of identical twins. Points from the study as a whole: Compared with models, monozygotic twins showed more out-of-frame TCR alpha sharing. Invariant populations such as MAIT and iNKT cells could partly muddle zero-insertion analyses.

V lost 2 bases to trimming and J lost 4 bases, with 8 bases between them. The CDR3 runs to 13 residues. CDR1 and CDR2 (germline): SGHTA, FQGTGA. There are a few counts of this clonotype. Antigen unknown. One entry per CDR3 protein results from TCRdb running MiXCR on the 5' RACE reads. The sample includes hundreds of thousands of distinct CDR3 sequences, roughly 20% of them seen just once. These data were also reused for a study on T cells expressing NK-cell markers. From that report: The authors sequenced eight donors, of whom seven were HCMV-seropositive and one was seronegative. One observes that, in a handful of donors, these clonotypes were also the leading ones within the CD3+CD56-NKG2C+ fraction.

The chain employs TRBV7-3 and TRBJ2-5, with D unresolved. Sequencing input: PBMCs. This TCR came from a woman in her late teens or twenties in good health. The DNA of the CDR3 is TGTGCCAGCAGCTTAGCACCCCCAGAGACCCAGTACTTC. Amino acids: CASSLAPPETQYF. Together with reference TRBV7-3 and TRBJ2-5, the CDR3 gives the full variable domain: GAGVSQTPSNKVTEKGKYVELRCDPISGHTALYWYRQSLGQGPEFLIYFQGTGAADDSGLPNDRFFAVRPEGSVSTLKIQRTERGDSAVYLCASSLAPPETQYFGPGTRLLVL.